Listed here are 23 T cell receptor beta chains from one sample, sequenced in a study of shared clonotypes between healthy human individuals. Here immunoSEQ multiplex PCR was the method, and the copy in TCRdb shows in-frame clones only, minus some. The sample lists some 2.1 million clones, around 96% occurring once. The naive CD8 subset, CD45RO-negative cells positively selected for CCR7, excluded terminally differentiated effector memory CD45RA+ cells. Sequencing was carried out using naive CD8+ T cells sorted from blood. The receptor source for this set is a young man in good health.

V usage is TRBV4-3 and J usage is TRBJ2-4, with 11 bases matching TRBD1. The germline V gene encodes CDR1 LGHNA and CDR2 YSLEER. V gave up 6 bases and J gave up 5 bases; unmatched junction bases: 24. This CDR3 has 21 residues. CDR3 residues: CASSQILLGQGAQGTENIQYF. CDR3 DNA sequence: TGCGCCAGCAGTCAGATCTTACTCGGACAGGGGGCGCAGGGTACGGAAAACATTCAGTACTTC.

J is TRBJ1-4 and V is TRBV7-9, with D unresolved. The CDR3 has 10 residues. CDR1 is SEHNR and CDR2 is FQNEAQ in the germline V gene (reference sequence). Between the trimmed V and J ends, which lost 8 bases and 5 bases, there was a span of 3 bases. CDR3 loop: CASANEKLFF. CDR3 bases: TGTGCCAGCGCGAATGAAAAACTGTTTTTT.

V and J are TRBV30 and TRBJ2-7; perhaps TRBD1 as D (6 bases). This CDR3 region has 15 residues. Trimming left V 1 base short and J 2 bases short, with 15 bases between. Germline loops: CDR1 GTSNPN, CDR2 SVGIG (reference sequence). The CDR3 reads CAWSDTGFPPYEQYF. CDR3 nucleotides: TGTGCCTGGAGTGACACAGGGTTTCCTCCCTACGAGCAGTACTTC.

The CDR3 loop reads CASSPAGGAWEDEAFF. The DNA of the CDR3 is TGTGCCAGCAGCCCCGCAGGAGGGGCGTGGGAAGATGAAGCTTTCTTT. This chain links TRBV7-3 with TRBJ1-1; D might be TRBD1 (5 bases). Between the trimmed V and J ends, which lost 5 bases and 7 bases, there was a span of 23 bases. CDR1 and CDR2 (germline): SGHTA, FQGTGA. The CDR3 is made up of 16 amino acids.

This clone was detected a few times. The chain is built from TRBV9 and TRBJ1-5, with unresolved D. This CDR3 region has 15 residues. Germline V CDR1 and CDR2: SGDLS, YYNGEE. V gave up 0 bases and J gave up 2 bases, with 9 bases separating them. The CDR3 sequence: CASSVGVLGNQPQHF. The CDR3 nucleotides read TGTGCCAGCAGCGTAGGAGTTCTTGGCAATCAGCCCCAGCATTTT.

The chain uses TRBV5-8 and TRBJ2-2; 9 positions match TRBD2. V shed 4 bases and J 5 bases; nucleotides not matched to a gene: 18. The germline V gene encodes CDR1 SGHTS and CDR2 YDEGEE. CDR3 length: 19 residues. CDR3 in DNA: TGTGCCAGCAGCCAAGAGGCTAGCGGGACGTACGTCGGTACCGGGGAGCTGTTTTTT. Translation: CASSQEASGTYVGTGELFF. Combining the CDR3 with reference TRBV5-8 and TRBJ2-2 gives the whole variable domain EAGVTQSPTHLIKTRGQQATLRCSPISGHTSVYWYQQALGLGLQFLLWYDEGEERNRGNFPPRFSGRQFPNYSSELNVNALELEDSALYLCASSQEASGTYVGTGELFFGEGSRLTVL.

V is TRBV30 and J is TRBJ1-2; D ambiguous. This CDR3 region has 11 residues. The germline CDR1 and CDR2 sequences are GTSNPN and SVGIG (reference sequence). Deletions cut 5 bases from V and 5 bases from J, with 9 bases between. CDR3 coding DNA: TGTGCCTGGCAGGTCTCGTATGGCTACACCTTC. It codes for CAWQVSYGYTF.

The CDR3 sequence: CASSLPGMSYGYTF. CDR3 in DNA: TGTGCCAGTAGTCTGCCGGGGATGAGCTATGGCTACACCTTC. V and J are TRBV19 and TRBJ1-2; D not resolved. This CDR3 region has 14 residues. CDR1 and CDR2 from the germline V gene are LNHDA and SQIVND (reference sequence). Trimming cost V 5 bases and J 4 bases, with 14 bases left between them.

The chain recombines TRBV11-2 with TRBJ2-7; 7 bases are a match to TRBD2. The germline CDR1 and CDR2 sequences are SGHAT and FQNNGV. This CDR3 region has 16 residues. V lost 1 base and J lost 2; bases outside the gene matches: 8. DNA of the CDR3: TGTGCCAGCAGCTTAGTCGCGCTAGCGGCTACCTACGAGCAGTACTTC. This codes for CASSLVALAATYEQYF. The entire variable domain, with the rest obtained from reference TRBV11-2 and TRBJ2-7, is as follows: EAGVAQSPRYKIIEKRQSVAFWCNPISGHATLYWYQQILGQGPKLLIQFQNNGVVDDSQLPKDRFSAERLKGVDSTLKIQPAKLEDSAVYLCASSLVALAATYEQYFGPGTRLTVT.

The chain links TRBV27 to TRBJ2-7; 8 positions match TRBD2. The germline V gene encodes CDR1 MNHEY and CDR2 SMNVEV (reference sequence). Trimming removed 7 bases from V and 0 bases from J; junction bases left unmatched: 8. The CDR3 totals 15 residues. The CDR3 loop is CASKPSGGYSYEQYF. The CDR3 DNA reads TGTGCCAGCAAGCCGAGCGGGGGTTACTCCTACGAGCAGTACTTC.

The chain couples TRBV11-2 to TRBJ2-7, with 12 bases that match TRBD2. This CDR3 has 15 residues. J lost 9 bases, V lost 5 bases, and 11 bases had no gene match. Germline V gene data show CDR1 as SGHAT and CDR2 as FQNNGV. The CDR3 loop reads CASSRLASGRAGQYF. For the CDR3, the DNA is TGTGCCAGCAGCCGCCTGGCTAGCGGGAGGGCCGGGCAGTACTTC.

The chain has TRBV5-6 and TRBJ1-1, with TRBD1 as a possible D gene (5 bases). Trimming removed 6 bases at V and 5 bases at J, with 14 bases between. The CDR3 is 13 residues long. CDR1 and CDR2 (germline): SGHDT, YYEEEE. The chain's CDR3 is CASTRAFGTEAFF. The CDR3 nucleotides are TGTGCCAGCACCAGGGCGTTTGGGACTGAAGCTTTCTTT.

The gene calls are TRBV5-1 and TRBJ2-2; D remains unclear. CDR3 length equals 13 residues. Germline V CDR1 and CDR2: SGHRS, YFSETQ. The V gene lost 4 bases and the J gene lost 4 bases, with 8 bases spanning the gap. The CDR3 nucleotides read TGCGCCAGCAGCGTCTATCGCACCGGGGAGCTGTTTTTT. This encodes CASSVYRTGELFF.

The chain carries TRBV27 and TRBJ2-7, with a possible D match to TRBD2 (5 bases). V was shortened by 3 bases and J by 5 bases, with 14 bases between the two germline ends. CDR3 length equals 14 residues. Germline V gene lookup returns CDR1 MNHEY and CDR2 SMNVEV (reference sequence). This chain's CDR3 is CASSFGGLENEQYF. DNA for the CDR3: TGTGCCAGCAGTTTCGGAGGACTGGAAAACGAGCAGTACTTC.

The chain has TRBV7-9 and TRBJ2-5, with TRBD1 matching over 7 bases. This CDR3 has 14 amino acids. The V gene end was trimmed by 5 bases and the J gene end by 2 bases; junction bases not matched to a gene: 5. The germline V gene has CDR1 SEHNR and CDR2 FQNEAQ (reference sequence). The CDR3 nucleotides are TGTGCCAGCAGCCACCTGGACAGGCAAGAGACCCAGTACTTC. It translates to CASSHLDRQETQYF.

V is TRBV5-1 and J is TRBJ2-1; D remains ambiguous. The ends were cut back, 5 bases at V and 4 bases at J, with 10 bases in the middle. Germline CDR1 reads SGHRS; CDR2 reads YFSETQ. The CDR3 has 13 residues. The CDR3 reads CASRDLEYNEQFF. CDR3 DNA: TGCGCCAGCAGGGATTTGGAGTACAATGAGCAGTTCTTC.

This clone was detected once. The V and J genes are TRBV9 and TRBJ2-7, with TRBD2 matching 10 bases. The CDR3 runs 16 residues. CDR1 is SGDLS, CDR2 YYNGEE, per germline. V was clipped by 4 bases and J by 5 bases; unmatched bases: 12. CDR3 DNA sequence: TGTGCCAGCAGCTTGCGTCAGCGGGGGGGCCGGGACGAGCAGTACTTC. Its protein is CASSLRQRGGRDEQYF.

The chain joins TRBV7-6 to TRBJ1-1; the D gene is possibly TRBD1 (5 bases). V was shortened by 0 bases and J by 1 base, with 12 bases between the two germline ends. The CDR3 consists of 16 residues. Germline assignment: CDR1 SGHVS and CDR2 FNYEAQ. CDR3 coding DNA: TGTGCCAGCAGCTTAGCTCCGTTGGGGGGGAACACTGAAGCTTTCTTT. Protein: CASSLAPLGGNTEAFF. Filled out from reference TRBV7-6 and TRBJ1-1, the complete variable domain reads GAGVSQSPRYKVTKRGQDVALRCDPISGHVSLYWYRQALGQGPEFLTYFNYEAQQDKSGLPNDRFSAERPEGSISTLTIQRTEQRDSAMYRCASSLAPLGGNTEAFFGQGTRLTVV.

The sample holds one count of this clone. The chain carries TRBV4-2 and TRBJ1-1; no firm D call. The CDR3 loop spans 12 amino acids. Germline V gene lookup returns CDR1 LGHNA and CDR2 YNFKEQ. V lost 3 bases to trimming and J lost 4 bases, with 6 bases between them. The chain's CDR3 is CASSHGFTEAFF. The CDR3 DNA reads TGTGCCAGCAGCCACGGATTCACTGAAGCTTTCTTT.

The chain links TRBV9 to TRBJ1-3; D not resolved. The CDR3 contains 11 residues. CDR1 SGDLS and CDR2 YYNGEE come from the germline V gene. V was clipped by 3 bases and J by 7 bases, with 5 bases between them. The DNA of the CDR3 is TGTGCCAGCAGCGATAGTAACACCATATATTTT. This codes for CASSDSNTIYF.

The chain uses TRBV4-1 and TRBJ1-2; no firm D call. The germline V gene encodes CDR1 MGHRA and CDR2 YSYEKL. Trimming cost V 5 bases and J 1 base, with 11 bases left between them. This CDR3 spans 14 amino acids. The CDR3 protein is CASSSLEGNYGYTF. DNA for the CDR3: TGCGCCAGCAGCTCTCTCGAGGGTAACTATGGCTACACCTTC.

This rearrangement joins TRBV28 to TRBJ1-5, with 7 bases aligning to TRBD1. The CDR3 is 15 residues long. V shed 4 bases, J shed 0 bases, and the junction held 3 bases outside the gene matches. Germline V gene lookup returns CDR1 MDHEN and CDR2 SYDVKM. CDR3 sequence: CASSSDRDSNQPQHF. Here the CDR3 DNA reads TGTGCCAGCAGTTCCGACAGGGATAGCAATCAGCCCCAGCATTTT.

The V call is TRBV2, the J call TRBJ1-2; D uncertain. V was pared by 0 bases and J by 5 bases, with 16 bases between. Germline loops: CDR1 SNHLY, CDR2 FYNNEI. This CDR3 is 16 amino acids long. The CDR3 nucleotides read TGTGCCAGCAGTGAAGCAGTGACCTGGGAGCGATATGGCTACACCTTC. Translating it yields CASSEAVTWERYGYTF.